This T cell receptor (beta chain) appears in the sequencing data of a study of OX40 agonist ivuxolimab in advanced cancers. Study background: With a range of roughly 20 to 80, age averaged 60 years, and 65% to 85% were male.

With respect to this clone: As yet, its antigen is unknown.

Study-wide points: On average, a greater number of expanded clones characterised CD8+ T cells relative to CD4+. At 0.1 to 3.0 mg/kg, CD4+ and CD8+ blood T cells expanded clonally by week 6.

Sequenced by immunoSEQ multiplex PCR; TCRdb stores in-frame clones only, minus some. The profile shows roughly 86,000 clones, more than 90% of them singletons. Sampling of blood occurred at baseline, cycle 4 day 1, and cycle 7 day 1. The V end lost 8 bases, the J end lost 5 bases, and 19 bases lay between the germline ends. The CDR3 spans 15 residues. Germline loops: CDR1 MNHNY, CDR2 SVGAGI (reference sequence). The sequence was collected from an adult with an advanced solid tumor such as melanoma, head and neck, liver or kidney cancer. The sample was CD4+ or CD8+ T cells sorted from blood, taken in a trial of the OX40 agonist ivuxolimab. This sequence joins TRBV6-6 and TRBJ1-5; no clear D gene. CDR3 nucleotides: TGTGCCAGCGTGCGCGGGTCAGAACTATATCAGCCCCAGCATTTT. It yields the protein CASVRGSELYQPQHF.